The 29 T cell receptor beta chains reported below all come from one sample, sequenced in a study of blood T cell repertoires in COVID-19. TCRdb's table, derived via immunoSEQ multiplex PCR, lists solely in-frame clones and lacks some. In the table there are 490,000 or so clones, more than 85% of which are singletons. The sample was PBMCs or T cells enriched from blood (not recorded which). These receptors originate from a woman aged 55-75 years who had recovered from COVID-19.

This chain connects TRBV5-6 to TRBJ1-4; D ambiguous. In germline, CDR1 is SGHDT, CDR2 YYEEEE. V lost 7 bases and J 6 bases, leaving 16 bases between the germline ends. The CDR3 spans 14 residues. The CDR3 DNA sequence: TGTGCCAGCCAGCTGCCGGGTAGAGATGAAAAACTGTTTTTT. The encoded protein is CASQLPGRDEKLFF. Together with reference TRBV5-6 and TRBJ1-4, the CDR3 gives the full variable domain: DAGVTQSPTHLIKTRGQQVTLRCSPKSGHDTVSWYQQALGQGPQFIFQYYEEEERQRGNFPDRFSGHQFPNYSSELNVNALLLGDSALYLCASQLPGRDEKLFFGSGTQLSVL.

This chain links TRBV19 with TRBJ1-6; 7 bases are a match to TRBD1. V lost 6 bases to trimming and J lost 5 bases; unmatched junction nucleotides: 4. The CDR3 runs 14 residues. Germline V gene data show CDR1 as LNHDA and CDR2 as SQIVND (reference sequence). Here the CDR3 reads CASRKGQNNSPLHF. The CDR3, as DNA: TGTGCCAGTAGGAAGGGACAGAATAATTCACCCCTCCACTTT.

The V and J genes are TRBV28 and TRBJ1-1, with 9 bases that match TRBD1. With 6 bases clipped from V and 1 base from J, the junction kept 6 bases outside the gene matches. This CDR3 is built from 15 residues. Per germline, CDR1 MDHEN and CDR2 SYDVKM. The CDR3 spells CASRPPDRGNTEAFF. CDR3 DNA sequence: TGTGCCAGCAGACCGCCGGACAGGGGGAACACTGAAGCTTTCTTT.

The chain is built from TRBV12-3 or TRBV12-4 and TRBJ2-7, with D possibly being TRBD1 (6 bases). The CDR3 covers 13 residues. The germline V and J ends were trimmed by 6 bases and 0 bases, with 9 bases remaining between them. The CDR3 loop reads CASRRGNSYEQYV. CDR3 nucleotides: TGTGCCAGCAGAAGGGGGAACTCCTACGAGCAGTACGTC.

V gene TRBV4-1 combines with J gene TRBJ1-5, with D unclear. This CDR3 spans 22 amino acids. Looked up from germline, CDR1 is MGHRA and CDR2 is YSYEKL. V dropped 1 base and J dropped 0 bases, with 28 bases sitting between them. CDR3 in amino acids: CASSQASTGIIPFINSNQPQHF. CDR3 nucleotide sequence: TGCGCCAGCAGCCAAGCAAGTACCGGTATTATCCCTTTTATTAATAGCAATCAGCCCCAGCATTTT.

The CDR3 here is CASSPPAGAFYEQYF. In DNA, the CDR3 is TGTGCCAGTAGTCCCCCAGCAGGGGCCTTCTACGAGCAGTACTTC. The chain has TRBV19 and TRBJ2-7; maybe TRBD1 (6 bases). CDR3 length equals 15 residues. Per the germline V gene, CDR1 is LNHDA and CDR2 is SQIVND (reference sequence). Trimming took 5 bases from V and 3 from J, leaving 17 bases between them.

J is TRBJ1-1 and V is TRBV28; tentative D call: TRBD1 (5 bases). V lost 5 bases and J lost 11, with 18 bases in between. The CDR3 loop spans 13 amino acids. Germline-derived CDR1 and CDR2 are MDHEN and SYDVKM. The CDR3 region is CASSPGGSGDAFF. CDR3 sequence (DNA): TGTGCCAGCAGTCCGGGGGGTTCCGGTGACGCTTTCTTT.

This chain links TRBV30 with TRBJ1-1; tentatively, D is TRBD1 (6 bases). Trimming stripped 1 base from V and 1 base from J, with 7 bases between. Germline V gene sequence: CDR1 GTSNPN, CDR2 SVGIG (reference sequence). This CDR3 has 13 residues. In DNA form, the CDR3 reads TGTGCCTGGAGTGGCAGGGGGAACACTGAAGCTTTCTTT. Translated: CAWSGRGNTEAFF.

V usage is TRBV6-5 and J usage is TRBJ2-3, with 12 nucleotides matching TRBD1. The CDR3 is made up of 15 amino acids. CDR1 is MNHEY, CDR2 SVGAGI, per germline. With 6 bases clipped from V and 3 bases from J, the junction kept 4 bases outside the gene matches. The CDR3 sequence is CASSRDRGLTDTQYF. Here the CDR3 DNA reads TGTGCCAGCAGCCGGGACAGGGGGCTGACAGATACGCAGTATTTT.

V usage is TRBV3-1 (or the pseudogene TRBV3-2) and J usage is TRBJ2-1, with 7 positions matching TRBD2. This CDR3 has 17 amino acids. J lost 3 bases, V lost 1 base, and 9 bases had no gene match. Germline CDR1 and CDR2: LGHDT and YNNKEL (reference sequence). Here the CDR3 reads CASSQAGGSGDYNEQFF. As DNA, the CDR3 is TGTGCCAGCAGCCAAGCAGGCGGCAGCGGGGACTACAATGAGCAGTTCTTC.

A single count supports this clone. This chain links TRBV14 with TRBJ2-2; D may be TRBD1 (6 bases). Germline-derived CDR1 and CDR2 are SGHDN and FVKESK. With 5 bases removed from V and 5 bases from J, the gap between germline ends came to 15 bases. This CDR3 has 15 residues. CDR3 coding DNA: TGTGCCAGCAGCTATGGCAGGGGACCGACCGGGGAGCTGTTTTTT. Its translation: CASSYGRGPTGELFF.

This chain uses TRBV24-1 with TRBJ1-4, with 7 bases matching TRBD1. Trimming at V came to 0 bases and at J to 2 bases, leaving 11 bases not matched to a gene. The V gene's germline CDR1 is KGHDR and CDR2 SFDVKD. This CDR3 contains 19 residues. The DNA for the CDR3 is TGTGCCACCAGTGATTTGCTCCACCAGGGGGGTTGCACTAATGAAAAACTGTTTTTT. Amino acid sequence: CATSDLLHQGGCTNEKLFF.

The chain is built from TRBV5-1 and TRBJ2-1; maybe TRBD1 (5 bases). The V gene lost 3 bases and the J gene lost 4 bases, with 11 bases spanning the gap. The CDR3 consists of 14 residues. The germline V gene encodes CDR1 SGHRS and CDR2 YFSETQ. Here the CDR3 DNA reads TGCGCCAGCAGCTGGGGCCCGGGTTACAATGAGCAGTTCTTC. Protein: CASSWGPGYNEQFF.

This chain uses TRBV5-4 with TRBJ2-3; 9 positions match TRBD1. Germline trimming cut 2 bases from V and 3 bases from J; bases unmatched to any gene: 7. The CDR3 loop spans 16 amino acids. Germline CDR1 is SGHNT and CDR2 is YYREEE (reference sequence). CDR3: CASSLTGGRGTDTQYF. The CDR3 DNA is TGTGCCAGCAGCTTAACAGGGGGCAGGGGAACAGATACGCAGTATTTT.

The V and J genes are TRBV6-5 and TRBJ2-6, with no clear D. Germline V gives CDR1 MNHEY, CDR2 SVGAGI. This CDR3 is 13 amino acids long. V was clipped by 9 bases and J by 0 bases, with 6 bases between them. The chain's CDR3 is CASCSSGANVLTF. The DNA for the CDR3 is TGTGCCAGTTGCAGCTCTGGGGCCAACGTCCTGACTTTC.

The chain has TRBV19 and TRBJ1-2, with TRBD1 matching over 7 bases. Germline CDR1 reads LNHDA; CDR2 reads SQIVND (reference sequence). This CDR3 has 17 amino acids. Trimming took 3 bases from V and 6 from J; bases not matched to a gene: 16. As DNA, the CDR3 is TGTGCCAGTAGTATTAGTTTTCCAGTACAGGGGCTGGATGGCTACACCTTC. It specifies CASSISFPVQGLDGYTF.

The sample holds one count of this clone. J is TRBJ1-5 and V is TRBV12-3 or TRBV12-4; D is ambiguous. V shed 5 bases and J shed 5 bases, with 10 bases lying between them. The CDR3 is 13 amino acids. The CDR3 reads CASSPQEDQPQHF. CDR3 in DNA: TGTGCCAGCAGTCCCCAGGAGGATCAGCCCCAGCATTTT.

The rearrangement uses TRBV2 and TRBJ1-2; 9 nucleotides align to TRBD1. Trimming removed 5 bases from V and 4 bases from J; junction bases left unmatched: 11. This CDR3 comprises 16 residues. Germline V gene data show CDR1 as SNHLY and CDR2 as FYNNEI. Written as DNA, the CDR3 is TGTGCCAGCAGTCATCACGGGACAGGGAACCTCTATGGCTACACCTTC. Its protein product is CASSHHGTGNLYGYTF. Full variable domain (rest looked up from reference TRBV2 and TRBJ1-2): EPEVTQTPSHQVTQMGQEVILRCVPISNHLYFYWYRQILGQKVEFLVSFYNNEISEKSEIFDDQFSVERPDGSNFTLKIRSTKLEDSAMYFCASSHHGTGNLYGYTFGSGTRLTVV.

The chain combines TRBV7-8 with TRBJ1-1; no clear D gene. Germline V gene sequence: CDR1 SGHVS, CDR2 FQNEAQ. V was cut by 1 base and J by 0 bases, with 9 bases left in between. The CDR3 is 15 residues long. CDR3 residues: CASSLGTNLNTEAFF. The CDR3 nucleotides are TGTGCCAGCAGCTTAGGGACTAATTTGAACACTGAAGCTTTCTTT. Filled out from reference TRBV7-8 and TRBJ1-1, the complete variable domain reads GAGVSQSPRYKVAKRGQDVALRCDPISGHVSLFWYQQALGQGPEFLTYFQNEAQLDKSGLPSDRFFAERPEGSVSTLKIQRTQQEDSAVYLCASSLGTNLNTEAFFGQGTRLTVV.

This chain uses TRBV4-1 with TRBJ2-3, with D possibly TRBD1 on 5 matching bases. The length of the CDR3 is 15 residues. CDR1 and CDR2 (germline): MGHRA, YSYEKL. Trimming left V 4 bases short and J 2 bases short, with 13 bases between. CDR3 protein: CASSPRRQYTDTQYF. The CDR3 nucleotides are TGCGCCAGCAGCCCGCGACGACAGTACACAGATACGCAGTATTTT.

CDR3: CASSPRLAGAPLQETQYF. Written as DNA, the CDR3 is TGTGCCAGCAGTCCCCGACTAGCGGGGGCCCCGTTACAAGAGACCCAGTACTTC. This chain connects TRBV27 to TRBJ2-5; 12 bases fit TRBD2. Germline CDR1 is MNHEY and CDR2 is SMNVEV (reference sequence). The V gene end was trimmed by 5 bases and the J gene end by 2 bases; junction bases not matched to a gene: 12. The CDR3 length is 18 residues.

The rearrangement joins TRBV19 to TRBJ2-1; TRBD1 matches at 10 bases. The CDR3 has 13 amino acids. The germline CDR1 and CDR2 sequences are LNHDA and SQIVND (reference sequence). V dropped 4 bases and J dropped 6; count of bases not matched to a gene: 0. This chain's CDR3 is CASSRDRGNEQFF. In DNA, the CDR3 is TGTGCCAGTAGTAGGGACAGGGGCAATGAGCAGTTCTTC.

The rearrangement links TRBV18 to TRBJ1-2; 11 bases match TRBD1. The junction had 11 bases not matched to a gene; V was cut back by 3 bases and J by 5 bases. Germline-derived CDR1 and CDR2 are KGHSH and LQKENI. The CDR3 has 17 residues. The CDR3 sequence is CASSPTPGQGAGYGYTF. CDR3 coding DNA: TGTGCCAGCTCACCCACCCCTGGACAGGGGGCCGGGTATGGCTACACCTTC.

The rearrangement uses TRBV9 and TRBJ1-1; tentative D call: TRBD1 (6 bases). CDR3 length equals 14 residues. V was trimmed by 2 bases and J by 8 bases, leaving 16 bases between them. The germline gives CDR1 SGDLS, CDR2 YYNGEE. The CDR3 is CASSVGTGYSEAFF. The CDR3, as DNA: TGTGCCAGCAGCGTGGGAACAGGGTACTCGGAAGCTTTCTTT.

The chain recombines TRBV5-1 with TRBJ2-2, with D maybe TRBD1 (5 bases). The V end lost 0 bases, the J end lost 3 bases, and 15 bases lay between the germline ends. The CDR3 is made up of 17 amino acids. Germline loops: CDR1 SGHRS, CDR2 YFSETQ. The CDR3 nucleotides read TGCGCCAGCAGCTTGGCCTTAAGGCAGGGTTACACCGGGGAGCTGTTTTTT. Translating gives CASSLALRQGYTGELFF.

The table lists this clone with a count of one. The chain combines TRBV5-6 with TRBJ1-1; D is possibly TRBD1 (6 bases). This CDR3 has 15 residues. The germline V and J ends were trimmed by 0 bases and 6 bases, with 15 bases remaining between them. CDR1 is SGHDT and CDR2 is YYEEEE in the germline V gene. CDR3: CASSLADRLIPEAFF. In DNA, the CDR3 is TGTGCCAGCAGCTTGGCCGACAGGTTGATCCCTGAAGCTTTCTTT.

The chain has TRBV5-1 and TRBJ2-7; tentatively, D is TRBD1 (6 bases). Germline V lookup: CDR1 SGHRS, CDR2 YFSETQ. CDR3 length: 13 residues. V was trimmed by 4 bases and J by 4 bases, leaving 12 bases between them. CDR3 sequence: CASSIDRQYEQYF. The CDR3 DNA is TGCGCCAGCAGCATAGACAGGCAGTACGAGCAGTACTTC.

This clone was detected once. The chain links TRBV27 to TRBJ2-5; 10 bases are a match to TRBD1. The CDR3 has 15 residues. Trimming took 2 bases from V and 8 from J; bases not matched to a gene: 8. Germline V gives CDR1 MNHEY, CDR2 SMNVEV (reference sequence). The CDR3 region is CASSLGQGVPGTQYF. CDR3 sequence (DNA): TGTGCCAGCAGTTTAGGACAGGGGGTTCCCGGTACCCAGTACTTC.

This sequence joins TRBV11-2 and TRBJ2-7, with a weak D call TRBD1 (7 bases). Germline V lookup: CDR1 SGHAT, CDR2 FQNNGV. V was trimmed by 1 base and J by 4 bases, leaving 11 bases between them. CDR3 length: 14 amino acids. The CDR3 loop is CASSLVAGQYEQYV. The CDR3 DNA reads TGTGCCAGCAGCTTAGTTGCGGGACAGTACGAGCAGTACGTC.